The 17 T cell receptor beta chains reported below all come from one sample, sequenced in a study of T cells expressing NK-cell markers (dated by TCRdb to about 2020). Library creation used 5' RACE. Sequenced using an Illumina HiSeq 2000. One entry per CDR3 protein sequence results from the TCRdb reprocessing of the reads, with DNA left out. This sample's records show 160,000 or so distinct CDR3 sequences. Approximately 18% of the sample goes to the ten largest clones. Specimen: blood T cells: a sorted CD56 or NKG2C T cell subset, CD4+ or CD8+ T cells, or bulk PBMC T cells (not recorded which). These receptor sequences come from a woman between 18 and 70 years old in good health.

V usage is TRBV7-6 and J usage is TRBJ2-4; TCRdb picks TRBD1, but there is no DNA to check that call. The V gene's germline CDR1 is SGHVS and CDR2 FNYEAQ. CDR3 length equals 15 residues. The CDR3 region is CASSGGGGSRNIQYF. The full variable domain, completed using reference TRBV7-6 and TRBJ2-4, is GAGVSQSPRYKVTKRGQDVALRCDPISGHVSLYWYRQALGQGPEFLTYFNYEAQQDKSGLPNDRFSAERPEGSISTLTIQRTEQRDSAMYRCASSGGGGSRNIQYFGAGTRLSVL.

CDR3 residues: CASSDSGRYNEQFF. The V and J genes are TRBV2 and TRBJ2-1. Germline CDR1 reads SNHLY; CDR2 reads FYNNEI. This CDR3 region has 14 residues. Looking up the rest from reference TRBV2 and TRBJ2-1 gives the full variable domain: EPEVTQTPSHQVTQMGQEVILRCVPISNHLYFYWYRQILGQKVEFLVSFYNNEISEKSEIFDDQFSVERPDGSNFTLKIRSTKLEDSAMYFCASSDSGRYNEQFFGPGTRLTVL.

This chain's CDR3 is CASGGRIIHTDTQYF. This chain joins TRBV6-2 or TRBV6-3 and TRBJ2-3; with no DNA, the TCRdb D assignment of TRBD2 cannot be verified. Germline V gives CDR1 MNHEY, CDR2 SVGEGT. The CDR3 length is 15 residues.

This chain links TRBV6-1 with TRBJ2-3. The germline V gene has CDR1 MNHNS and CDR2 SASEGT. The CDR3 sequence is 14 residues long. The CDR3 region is CASIQEVVTDTQYF.

This CDR3 is CASRWTGKDNEQFF. The chain links TRBV12-3 or TRBV12-4 to TRBJ2-1; TCRdb's D call of TRBD1 is untestable without DNA. The CDR3 runs to 14 residues.

Here the CDR3 reads CASSSPDRSQEQFF. The rearrangement links TRBV5-1 to TRBJ2-1; TCRdb lists TRBD1, though no DNA is available to test this call. The CDR3 spans 14 residues. Germline V gives CDR1 SGHRS, CDR2 YFSETQ.

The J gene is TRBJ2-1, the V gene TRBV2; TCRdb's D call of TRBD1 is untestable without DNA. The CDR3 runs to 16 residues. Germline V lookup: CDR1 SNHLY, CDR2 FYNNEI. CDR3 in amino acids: CASSEAGQGTYNEQFF.

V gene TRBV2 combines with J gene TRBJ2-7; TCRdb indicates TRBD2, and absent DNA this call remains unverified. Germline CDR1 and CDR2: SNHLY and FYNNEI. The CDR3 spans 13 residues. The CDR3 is CASKGGTSGEQYF.

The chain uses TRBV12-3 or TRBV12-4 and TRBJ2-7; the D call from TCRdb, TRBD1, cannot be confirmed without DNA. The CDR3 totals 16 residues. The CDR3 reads CASSLGRGAVNPQQYF.

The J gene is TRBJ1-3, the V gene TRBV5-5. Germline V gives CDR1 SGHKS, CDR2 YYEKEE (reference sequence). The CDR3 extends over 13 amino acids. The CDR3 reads CASTSYSGNTIYF.

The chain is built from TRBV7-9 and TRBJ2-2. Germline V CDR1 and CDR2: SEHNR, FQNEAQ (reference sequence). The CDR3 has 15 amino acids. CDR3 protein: CASSLGISNTGELFF.

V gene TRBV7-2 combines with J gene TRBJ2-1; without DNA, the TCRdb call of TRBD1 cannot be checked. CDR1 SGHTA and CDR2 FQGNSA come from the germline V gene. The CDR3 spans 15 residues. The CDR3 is CASRLKGGEGTEQFF.

CDR3 region: CASSRLSLNEQFF. This chain joins TRBV3-1 and TRBJ2-1; the TCRdb call, TRBD1, lacks DNA for checking. From germline, CDR1 is LGHDT and CDR2 YNNKEL (reference sequence). The CDR3 covers 13 residues.

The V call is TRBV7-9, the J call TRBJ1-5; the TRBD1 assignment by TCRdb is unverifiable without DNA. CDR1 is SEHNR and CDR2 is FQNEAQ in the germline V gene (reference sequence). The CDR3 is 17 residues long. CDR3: CASSQEQGPRGDQPQHF. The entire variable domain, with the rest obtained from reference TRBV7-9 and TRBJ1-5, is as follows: DTGVSQNPRHKITKRGQNVTFRCDPISEHNRLYWYRQTLGQGPEFLTYFQNEAQLEKSRLLSDRFSAERPKGSFSTLEIQRTEQGDSAMYLCASSQEQGPRGDQPQHFGDGTRLSIL.

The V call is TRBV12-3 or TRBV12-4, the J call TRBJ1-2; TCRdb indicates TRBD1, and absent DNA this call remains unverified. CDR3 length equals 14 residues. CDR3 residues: CASSNPGQSYGYTF.

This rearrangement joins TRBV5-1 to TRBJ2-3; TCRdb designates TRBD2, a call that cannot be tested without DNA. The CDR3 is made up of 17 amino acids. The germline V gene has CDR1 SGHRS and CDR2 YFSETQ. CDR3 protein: CASSWGTSGRATDTQYF. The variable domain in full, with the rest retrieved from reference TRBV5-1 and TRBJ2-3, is KAGVTQTPRYLIKTRGQQVTLSCSPISGHRSVSWYQQTPGQGLQFLFEYFSETQRNKGNFPGRFSGRQFSNSRSEMNVSTLELGDSALYLCASSWGTSGRATDTQYFGPGTRLTVL.

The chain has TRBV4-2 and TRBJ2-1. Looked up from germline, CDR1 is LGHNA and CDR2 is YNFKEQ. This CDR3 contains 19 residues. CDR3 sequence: CASSQDIDLGSFAYNEQFF.